This T cell receptor (beta chain) was identified in a study of blood T cell repertoires in COVID-19. About the research overall: Researchers got acute and convalescent COVID-19 samples from the United States, Italy and Spain. PBMCs, B-cell-depleted T cells, or T cells were the source of the cDNA or gDNA that made up the material.

Per the germline V gene, CDR1 is SGHAT and CDR2 is FQNNGV. The V gene lost 1 base and the J gene lost 5 bases, with 14 bases spanning the gap. The CDR3 totals 15 residues. TCRdb's copy holds only in-frame clones and misses some; the assay was immunoSEQ multiplex PCR. The data show around 80,000 clones, over 70% seen once. This clone was counted once. The TCR sequence derives from a middle-aged man with active or convalescent COVID-19. The sequenced sample was peripheral blood. The V call is TRBV11-2, the J call TRBJ2-5; D may be TRBD2 (5 bases). Here the CDR3 reads CASSLGSRGWETQYF. The CDR3 coding sequence is TGTGCCAGCAGCTTAGGATCTCGGGGATGGGAGACCCAGTACTTC.